The rows below give T cell receptor beta chains drawn from one sample of a study of shared clonotypes between healthy human individuals. This table comes from immunoSEQ multiplex PCR, and its TCRdb copy is limited to in-frame clones, with some not included. Of about 530,000 clones in the sample, 75% to 80% were seen once. Sequencing input: PBMCs. Receptors originate from a middle-aged woman in good health. Some clones in this sample may be carry-over from other donors' samples. Each CDR3 is given with its conserved first and last residue. The D gene is left open where the match is weak. Where a row states a size, it is once, few, many or the class of an expanded clone; other rows omit it.

V: TRBV18
size: .
J: TRBJ2-5
D: .
CDR3: CASSPGPQETQYF

V: TRBV28
size: .
J: TRBJ2-7
D: .
CDR3: CASTPDSSLYEQYF

V: TRBV19
size: .
J: TRBJ1-2
D: TRBD1
CDR3: CASRQGTPRGFGYTF

V: TRBV5-1
size: .
J: TRBJ2-3
D: TRBD1
CDR3: CASGAGTATDTQYF

V: TRBV6-1
size: .
J: TRBJ2-5
D: .
CDR3: CASSAGGGETQYF

V: TRBV18
size: .
J: TRBJ2-1
D: TRBD2
CDR3: CASSLAELAGPSYNEQFF

V: TRBV4-1
size: .
J: TRBJ1-2
D: .
CDR3: CASSQEGTLAGYTF

V: TRBV18
size: .
J: TRBJ1-1
D: TRBD1
CDR3: CASFGRGPDLNTEAFF

V: TRBV29-1
size: .
J: .
D: TRBD1
CDR3: CSVVTDRGFYEQYF

V: TRBV11-3
size: .
J: TRBJ2-3
D: .
CDR3: CASSLGGPSTDTQYF

V: TRBV30
size: .
J: TRBJ2-7
D: .
CDR3: CAWSVKYVPRGGSYEQYF

V: TRBV2
size: .
J: TRBJ2-3
D: TRBD2
CDR3: CASKVTSGRSIDTQYF

V: TRBV5-8
size: .
J: TRBJ2-5
D: TRBD1
CDR3: CASSLGTGLVETQYF

V: TRBV10-1
size: .
J: TRBJ2-3
D: TRBD2
CDR3: CASSETPGGDTQYF

V: TRBV7-2
size: .
J: TRBJ2-2
D: .
CDR3: CASSRLSGSYTGELFF

V: TRBV7-3
size: .
J: TRBJ2-2
D: .
CDR3: CASSRGPNTGELFF

V: TRBV10-2
size: once
J: TRBJ2-1
D: .
CDR3: CASSVYNEQFF

V: TRBV6-4
size: many
J: TRBJ2-1
D: .
CDR3: CASSPSGSSYNEQFF

V: TRBV7-2
size: few
J: TRBJ2-3
D: .
CDR3: CASRQYGGNNPAAQYF

V: TRBV5-4
size: few
J: TRBJ2-4
D: TRBD2
CDR3: CASSSYVGLAGVLAKNIQYF

V: TRBV15
size: .
J: TRBJ2-1
D: TRBD2
CDR3: CATSRDLSGGEQFF